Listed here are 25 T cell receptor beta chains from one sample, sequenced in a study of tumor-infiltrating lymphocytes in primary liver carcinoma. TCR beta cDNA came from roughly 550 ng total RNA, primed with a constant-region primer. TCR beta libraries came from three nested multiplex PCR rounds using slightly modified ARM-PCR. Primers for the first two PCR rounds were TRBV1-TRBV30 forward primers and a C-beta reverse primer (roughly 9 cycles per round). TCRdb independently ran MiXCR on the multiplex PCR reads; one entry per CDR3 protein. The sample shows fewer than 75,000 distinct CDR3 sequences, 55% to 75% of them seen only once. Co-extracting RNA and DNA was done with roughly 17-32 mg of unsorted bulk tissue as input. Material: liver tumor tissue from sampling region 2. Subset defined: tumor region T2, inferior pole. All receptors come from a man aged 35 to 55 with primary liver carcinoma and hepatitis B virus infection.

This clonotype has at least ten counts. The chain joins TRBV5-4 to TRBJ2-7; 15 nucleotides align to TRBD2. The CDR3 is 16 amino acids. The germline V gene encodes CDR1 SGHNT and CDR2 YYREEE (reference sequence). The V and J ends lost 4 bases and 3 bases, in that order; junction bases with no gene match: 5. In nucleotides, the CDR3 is TGTGCCAGCAGCGATCCGGGACTAGCGGGGGGCTACGAGCAGTACTTC. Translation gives CASSDPGLAGGYEQYF. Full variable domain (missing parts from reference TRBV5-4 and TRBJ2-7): ETGVTQSPTHLIKTRGQQVTLRCSSQSGHNTVSWYQQALGQGPQFIFQYYREEENGRGNFPPRFSGLQFPNYSSELNVNALELDDSALYLCASSDPGLAGGYEQYFGPGTRLTVT.

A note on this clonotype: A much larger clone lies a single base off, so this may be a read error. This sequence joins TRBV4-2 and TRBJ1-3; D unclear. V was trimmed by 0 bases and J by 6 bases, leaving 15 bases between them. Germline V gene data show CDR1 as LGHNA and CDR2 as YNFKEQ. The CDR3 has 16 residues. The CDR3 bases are TGTGCCAGCAGCCAAGATGTAGGCCCCGCTGAAAACACCATATATTTT. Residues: CASSQDVGPAENTIYF.

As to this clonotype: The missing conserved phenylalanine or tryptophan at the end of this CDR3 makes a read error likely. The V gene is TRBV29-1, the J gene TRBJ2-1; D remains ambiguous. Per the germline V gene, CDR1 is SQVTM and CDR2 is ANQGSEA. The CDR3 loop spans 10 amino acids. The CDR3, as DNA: TGTAGAGTTTACCGCAATGAGCAGTTCTTA. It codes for CRVYRNEQFL.

The DNA for the CDR3 is TGTGCCAGCAGCTACTACAGCGGGGGCCGCACCTTC. Translating it yields CASSYYSGGRTF. The J gene is TRBJ1-2, the V gene TRBV28, with a possible D match to TRBD1 (6 bases). The germline gives CDR1 MDHEN, CDR2 SYDVKM. The CDR3 contains 12 residues. V gave up 6 bases and J gave up 13 bases, with 18 bases separating them.

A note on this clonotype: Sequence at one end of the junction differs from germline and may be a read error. The CDR3 region has the DNA TGTGCCAGCAGTGTGCTTAGCGGGACCCACAATGAGCAGTCCTTC. It codes for CASSVLSGTHNEQSF. This chain connects TRBV6-1 to TRBJ2-1; TRBD2 agrees at 8 bases. The CDR3 covers 15 residues. CDR1 and CDR2 (germline): MNHNS, SASEGT.

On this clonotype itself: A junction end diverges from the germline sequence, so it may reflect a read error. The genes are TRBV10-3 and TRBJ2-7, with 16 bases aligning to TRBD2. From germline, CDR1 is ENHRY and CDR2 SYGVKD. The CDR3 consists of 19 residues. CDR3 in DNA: TGTGCCATTAGCAAACGATGGGGACTAGCGGGAGGGTTCTCCTACAAGCAGTACTTC. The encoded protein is CAISKRWGLAGGFSYKQYF.

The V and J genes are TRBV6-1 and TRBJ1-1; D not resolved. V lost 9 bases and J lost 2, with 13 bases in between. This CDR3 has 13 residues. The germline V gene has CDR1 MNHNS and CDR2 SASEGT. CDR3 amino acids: CASSFSLNTEAFF. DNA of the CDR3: TGTGCCAGTAGTTTCTCACTCAACACTGAAGCTTTCTTT.

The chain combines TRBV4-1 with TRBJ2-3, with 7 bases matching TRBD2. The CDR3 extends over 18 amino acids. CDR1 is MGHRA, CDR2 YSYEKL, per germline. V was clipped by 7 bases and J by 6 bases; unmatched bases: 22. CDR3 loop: CASNLTIALAGVTDTQYF. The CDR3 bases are TGCGCCAGCAACCTGACCATTGCCCTGGCGGGAGTCACCGATACGCAGTATTTT.

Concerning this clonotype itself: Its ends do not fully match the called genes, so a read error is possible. Written as DNA, the CDR3 is TGCGCCAGCAGCCAAGTGAACATGAGATATACTGAAGTTTTCTTT. This codes for CASSQVNMRYTEVFF. The rearrangement uses TRBV4-1 and TRBJ1-1; D not certain. CDR1 and CDR2 from the germline V gene are MGHRA and YSYEKL. This CDR3 is built from 15 residues.

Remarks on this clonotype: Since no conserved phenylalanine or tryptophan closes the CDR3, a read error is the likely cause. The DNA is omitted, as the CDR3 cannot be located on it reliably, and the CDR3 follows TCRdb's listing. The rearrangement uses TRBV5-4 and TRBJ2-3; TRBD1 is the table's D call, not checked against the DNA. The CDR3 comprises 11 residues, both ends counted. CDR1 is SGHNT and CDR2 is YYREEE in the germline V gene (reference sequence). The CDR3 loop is CASCQNERTDL.

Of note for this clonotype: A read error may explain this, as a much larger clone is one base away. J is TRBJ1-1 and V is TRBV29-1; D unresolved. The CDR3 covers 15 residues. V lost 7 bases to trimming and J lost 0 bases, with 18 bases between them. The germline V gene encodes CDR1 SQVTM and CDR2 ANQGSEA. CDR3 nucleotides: TGCAGCGGGACCCCAGGTTGGGCCATGAACACTGAAGCTTTCTTT. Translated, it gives CSGTPGWAMNTEAFF.

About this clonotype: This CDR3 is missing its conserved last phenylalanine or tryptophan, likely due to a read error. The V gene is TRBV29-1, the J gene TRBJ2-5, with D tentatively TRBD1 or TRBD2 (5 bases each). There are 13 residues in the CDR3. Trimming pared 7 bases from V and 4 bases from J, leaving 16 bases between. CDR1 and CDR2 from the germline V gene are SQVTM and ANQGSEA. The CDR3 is CSGIHGTGETQYL. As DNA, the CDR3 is TGCAGCGGCATACACGGGACGGGAGAGACCCAGTACTTA.

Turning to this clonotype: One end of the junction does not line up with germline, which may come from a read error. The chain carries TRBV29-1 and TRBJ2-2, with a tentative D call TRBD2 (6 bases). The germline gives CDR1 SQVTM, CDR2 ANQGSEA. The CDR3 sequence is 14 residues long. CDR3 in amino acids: CSVLGTGPIGGLFF. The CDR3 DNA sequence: TGCAGCGTCCTCGGTACGGGACCCATCGGGGGGCTGTTTTTT.

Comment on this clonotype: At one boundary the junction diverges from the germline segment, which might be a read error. This CDR3 reads CTSSGGTNVRDEQYF. The CDR3 nucleotides read TGTACCAGCAGCGGGGGGACTAACGTTCGCGACGAGCAGTACTTC. The gene calls are TRBV5-6 and TRBJ2-7; 9 bases are a match to TRBD2. The germline CDR1 and CDR2 sequences are SGHDT and YYEEEE. CDR3 length: 15 residues.

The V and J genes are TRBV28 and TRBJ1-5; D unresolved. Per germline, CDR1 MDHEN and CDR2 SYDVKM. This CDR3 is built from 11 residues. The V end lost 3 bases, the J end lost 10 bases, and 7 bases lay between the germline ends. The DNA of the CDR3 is TGTGCCAGCAGTTTTTGGGGACCCCAGCATTTT. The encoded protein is CASSFWGPQHF.

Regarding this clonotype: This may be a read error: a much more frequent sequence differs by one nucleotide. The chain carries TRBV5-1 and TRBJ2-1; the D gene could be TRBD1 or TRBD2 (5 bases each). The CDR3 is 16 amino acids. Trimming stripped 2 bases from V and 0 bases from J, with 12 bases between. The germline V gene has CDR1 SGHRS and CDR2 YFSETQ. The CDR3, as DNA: TGCGCCAGCAGCTTATGTGGGACGAACTCCTACAATGAGCAGTTCTTC. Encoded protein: CASSLCGTNSYNEQFF.

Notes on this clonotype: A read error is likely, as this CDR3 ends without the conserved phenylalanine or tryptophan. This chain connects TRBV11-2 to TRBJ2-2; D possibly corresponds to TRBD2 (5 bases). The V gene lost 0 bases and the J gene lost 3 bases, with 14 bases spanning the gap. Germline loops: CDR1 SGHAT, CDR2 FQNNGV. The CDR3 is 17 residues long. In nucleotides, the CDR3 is TGTGCCAGCAGCTTAGATCATCGGGGTAGGGACACCGGGGAGCTGTTTATT. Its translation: CASSLDHRGRDTGELFI.

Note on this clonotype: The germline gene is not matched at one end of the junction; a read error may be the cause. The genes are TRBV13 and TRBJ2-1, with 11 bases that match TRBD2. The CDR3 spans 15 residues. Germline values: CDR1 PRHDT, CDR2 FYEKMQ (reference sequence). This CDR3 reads CASSIAGGLNNGQFF. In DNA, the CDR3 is TGTGCCAGCAGCATAGCGGGAGGGCTGAACAATGGGCAGTTCTTC.

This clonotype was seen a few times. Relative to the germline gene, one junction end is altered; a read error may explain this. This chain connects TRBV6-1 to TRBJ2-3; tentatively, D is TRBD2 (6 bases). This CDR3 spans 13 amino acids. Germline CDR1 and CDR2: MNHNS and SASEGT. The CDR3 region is CTSSSPIAERGYF. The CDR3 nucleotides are TGTACCAGCAGCAGCCCTATAGCGGAGAGGGGTTATTTT.

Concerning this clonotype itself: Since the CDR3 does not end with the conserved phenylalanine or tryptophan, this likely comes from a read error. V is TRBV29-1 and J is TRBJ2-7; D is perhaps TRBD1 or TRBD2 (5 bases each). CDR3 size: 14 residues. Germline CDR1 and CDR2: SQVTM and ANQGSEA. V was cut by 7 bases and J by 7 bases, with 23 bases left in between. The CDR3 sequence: CSAHRGDGAREQYL. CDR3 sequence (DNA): TGCAGCGCCCACCGCGGAGACGGGGCGAGGGAGCAGTACTTA.

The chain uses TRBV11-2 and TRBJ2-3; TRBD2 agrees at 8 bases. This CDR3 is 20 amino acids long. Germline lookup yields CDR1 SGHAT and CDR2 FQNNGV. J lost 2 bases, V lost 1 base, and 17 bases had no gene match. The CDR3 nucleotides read TGTGCCAGCAGCTTAGCCCTGAGGGGTCAGCGGGAGAAGGACACAGATACGCAGTATTTT. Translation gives CASSLALRGQREKDTDTQYF.

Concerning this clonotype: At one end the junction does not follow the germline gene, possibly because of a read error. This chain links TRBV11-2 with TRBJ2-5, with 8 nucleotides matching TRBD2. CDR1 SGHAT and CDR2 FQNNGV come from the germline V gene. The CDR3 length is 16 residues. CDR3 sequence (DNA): TGTGCTAGCAGCCAAACTCCTGGCGGGGGGAATGAGACCCGCTACTTC. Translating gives CASSQTPGGGNETRYF.

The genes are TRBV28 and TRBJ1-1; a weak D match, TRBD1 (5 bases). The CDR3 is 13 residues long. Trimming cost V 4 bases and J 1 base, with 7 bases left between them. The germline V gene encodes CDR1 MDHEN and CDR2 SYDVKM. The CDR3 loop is CASSWRGNTEAFF. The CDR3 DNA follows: TGTGCCAGCAGTTGGAGGGGGAACACTGAAGCTTTCTTT.

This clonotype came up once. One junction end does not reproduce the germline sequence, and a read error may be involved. The DNA of the CDR3 is TGCGCCAGCAGCCAAGAAAGCCGCGGGGATTACAATGAGCACTTTTTC. Its translation: CASSQESRGDYNEHFF. The rearrangement joins TRBV4-3 to TRBJ2-1, with D perhaps TRBD2 (6 bases). Germline CDR1 and CDR2: LGHNA and YSLEER. The CDR3 is made up of 16 amino acids.

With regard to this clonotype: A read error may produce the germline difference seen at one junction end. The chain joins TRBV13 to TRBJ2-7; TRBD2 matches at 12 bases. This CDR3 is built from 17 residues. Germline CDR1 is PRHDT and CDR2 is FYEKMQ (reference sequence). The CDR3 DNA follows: TGTGCCAGCAGCTTAGTCCGGGGACTAGCGGGCTCCCACGAGCAGTACTTC. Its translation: CASSLVRGLAGSHEQYF. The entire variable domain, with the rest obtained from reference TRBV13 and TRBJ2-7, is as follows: AAGVIQSPRHLIKEKRETATLKCYPIPRHDTVYWYQQGPGQDPQFLISFYEKMQSDKGSIPDRFSAQQFSDYHSELNMSSLELGDSALYFCASSLVRGLAGSHEQYFGPGTRLTVT.